These 6 T cell receptor beta chains share one sample of origin, sequenced in a study of cytomegalovirus exposure and HLA in healthy donors. 13 Jbeta primers and 60 Vbeta primers were used for the PCR. The table came from immunoSEQ multiplex PCR; TCRdb's copy has only in-frame clones and leaves some out. This sample's table has roughly 27,000 clones. Sequences were obtained from PBMCs. The receptors were sampled from a man in his thirties or forties in good health and CMV-seronegative.

The rearrangement uses TRBV7-2 and TRBJ2-3; 9 bases agree with TRBD2. CDR3 length: 16 residues. Trimming at V came to 2 bases and at J to 4 bases, leaving 7 bases not matched to a gene. From germline, CDR1 is SGHTA and CDR2 FQGNSA. The CDR3 protein is CASSLRRGGVADTQYF. The CDR3 region has the DNA TGTGCCAGCAGCTTACGGCGGGGGGGCGTGGCAGATACGCAGTATTTT.

The CDR3 sequence is CASSFRTSGSYEQYF. The DNA of the CDR3 is TGTGCCAGCAGCTTCAGGACTAGCGGGAGCTACGAGCAGTACTTC. The rearrangement links TRBV7-9 to TRBJ2-7, with 13 nucleotides matching TRBD2. Unmatched junction bases numbered 2, after V lost 3 bases and J lost 3 bases. Germline V gives CDR1 SEHNR, CDR2 FQNEAQ (reference sequence). The CDR3 is made up of 15 amino acids.

CDR3 nucleotide sequence: TGTGCCAGCAGCCATGGGGAGGGCTACGAGCAGTACTTC. This codes for CASSHGEGYEQYF. V gene TRBV5-8 combines with J gene TRBJ2-7, with TRBD2 matching 7 bases. CDR3 size: 13 residues. CDR1 SGHTS and CDR2 YDEGEE come from the germline V gene. Trimming took 4 bases from V and 3 from J; bases not matched to a gene: 4.

The chain recombines TRBV7-8 with TRBJ2-7; maybe TRBD1 (6 bases). Trimming took 5 bases from V and 4 from J, leaving 21 bases between them. The germline gives CDR1 SGHVS, CDR2 FQNEAQ. The CDR3 length is 16 residues. CDR3 DNA: TGTGCCAGCAGCCCAAAGTGGAGACAGGCGTTATACGAGCAGTACTTC. The encoded protein is CASSPKWRQALYEQYF.

The chain uses TRBV18 and TRBJ1-4; TRBD1 agrees at 8 bases. CDR3 length: 16 residues. Germline loops: CDR1 KGHSH, CDR2 LQKENI. V lost 0 bases and J lost 7; bases outside the gene matches: 7. CDR3 protein: CASSPPSTGASEKLFF. The CDR3 DNA reads TGTGCCAGCTCACCACCGTCGACAGGGGCTAGTGAAAAACTGTTTTTT.

The chain links TRBV29-1 to TRBJ2-1; D is uncertain. This CDR3 region has 13 residues. The germline CDR1 and CDR2 sequences are SQVTM and ANQGSEA. V was pared by 0 bases and J by 6 bases, with 9 bases between. CDR3 coding DNA: TGCAGCGTTGAAGACCTAATGCCCAATGAGCAGTTCTTC. Amino acids: CSVEDLMPNEQFF.